These 15 T cell receptor beta chains came from one sample sequenced in a study of T cell repertoires in cytomegalovirus infection. TCRdb fed the reads into MiXCR, producing one record per CDR3 protein. This sample has 560,000 or so distinct CDR3 sequences, with more than 15% found just once. Source material: CD8+ T cells from PBMCs. Receptors originate from a human donor in good health (CMV status not recorded). Some clones in this sample may be carry-over from other donors' samples.

The chain combines TRBV23-1 with TRBJ1-4, with D possibly being TRBD1 (5 bases). Being an ORF, TRBV23-1 has a function that is uncertain. V was trimmed by 4 bases and J by 0 bases, leaving 21 bases between them. The CDR3 covers 19 residues. In nucleotides, the CDR3 is TGCGCCAGCAGTCCCCCCGGACGGAGGGGCCCGACAACTAATGAAAAACTGTTTTTT. This sequence encodes CASSPPGRRGPTTNEKLFF.

The V call is TRBV6-5, the J call TRBJ1-2; no reliable D call. V dropped 2 bases and J dropped 0 bases, with 10 bases sitting between them. The CDR3 extends over 15 amino acids. Germline V gene data show CDR1 as MNHEY and CDR2 as SVGAGI. The CDR3 reads CASSYGLHSNYGYTF. The CDR3 nucleotides read TGTGCCAGCAGTTACGGTCTCCACTCTAACTATGGCTACACCTTC.

V is TRBV27 and J is TRBJ1-1; tentatively, D is TRBD1 (5 bases). The germline gives CDR1 MNHEY, CDR2 SMNVEV (reference sequence). V was cut by 0 bases and J by 2 bases, with 13 bases left in between. This CDR3 is 16 amino acids long. For the CDR3, the DNA is TGTGCCAGCAGTTTATCCGGGGGACGGACCAACACTGAAGCTTTCTTT. It encodes CASSLSGGRTNTEAFF.

The chain combines TRBV27 with TRBJ2-1; 9 bases agree with TRBD1. Per germline, CDR1 MNHEY and CDR2 SMNVEV (reference sequence). V was clipped by 6 bases and J by 2 bases; unmatched bases: 2. This CDR3 spans 14 amino acids. This chain's CDR3 is CASRGQGPYNEQFF. The CDR3 DNA reads as TGTGCCAGCAGGGGACAGGGACCCTACAATGAGCAGTTCTTC.

This clonotype was observed many times. This chain uses TRBV7-8 with TRBJ1-2, with D possibly being TRBD1 (5 bases). This CDR3 contains 12 residues. V lost 2 bases, J lost 12 bases, and 13 bases lay in between. Per the germline V gene, CDR1 is SGHVS and CDR2 is FQNEAQ. As DNA, the CDR3 is TGTGCCAGCAGCTTATATGGGCAGGGAAACACCTTC. It yields the protein CASSLYGQGNTF.

The table lists this clonotype with a few counts. The genes are TRBV25-1 and TRBJ2-5; possibly TRBD1 for D (5 bases). Germline V gene data show CDR1 as MGHDK and CDR2 as SYGVNS. The CDR3 contains 14 residues. V lost 4 bases to trimming and J lost 0 bases, with 9 bases between them. CDR3 nucleotides: TGTGCCAGCAGTGCTCAGGGATACCAAGAGACCCAGTACTTC. Translated: CASSAQGYQETQYF.

This clonotype appeared a few times. The rearrangement uses TRBV29-1 and TRBJ1-3, with D unresolved. Germline values: CDR1 SQVTM, CDR2 ANQGSEA. CDR3 size: 14 residues. The V end lost 6 bases, the J end lost 0 bases, and 12 bases lay between the germline ends. CDR3 nucleotides: TGCAGCGTGGGAGCCGGGAACTCTGGAAACACCATATATTTT. It translates to CSVGAGNSGNTIYF.

The sample holds many counts of this clonotype. The J gene is TRBJ1-1, the V gene TRBV6-2 or TRBV6-3; D not resolved. Germline loops: CDR1 MNHEY, CDR2 SVGEGT. This CDR3 is built from 14 residues. Trimming cost V 0 bases and J 4 bases, with 9 bases left between them. The DNA for the CDR3 is TGTGCCAGCAGTTACTCGGGGAGAAGCACTGAAGCTTTCTTT. Translated: CASSYSGRSTEAFF.

The chain uses TRBV19 and TRBJ2-1; the D gene is possibly TRBD2 (5 bases). Germline assignment: CDR1 LNHDA and CDR2 SQIVND (reference sequence). V was pared by 6 bases and J by 2 bases, with 5 bases between. The CDR3 loop spans 12 amino acids. This CDR3 is CASRGAYNEQFF. Here the CDR3 DNA reads TGTGCCAGTAGGGGAGCCTACAATGAGCAGTTCTTC. Drawing the rest from reference TRBV19 and TRBJ2-1, the complete variable domain is DGGITQSPKYLFRKEGQNVTLSCEQNLNHDAMYWYRQDPGQGLRLIYYSQIVNDFQKGDIAEGYSVSREKKESFPLTVTSAQKNPTAFYLCASRGAYNEQFFGPGTRLTVL.

This clonotype was observed a handful of times. The V and J genes are TRBV20-1 and TRBJ2-6, with D perhaps TRBD2 (5 bases). In germline, CDR1 is DFQATT, CDR2 SNEGSKA (reference sequence). This CDR3 is built from 16 residues. The V end was cut by 6 bases, the J end by 0 bases, with 15 bases between. The CDR3 sequence: CSAPPYGVSGANVLTF. In DNA form, the CDR3 reads TGCAGTGCCCCCCCGTACGGGGTCTCTGGGGCCAACGTCCTGACTTTC.

The genes are TRBV6-5 and TRBJ2-3; TRBD2 might be the D (7 bases). Germline assignment: CDR1 MNHEY and CDR2 SVGAGI. Trimming removed 6 bases from V and 4 bases from J, with 20 bases in between. The CDR3 extends over 16 amino acids. CDR3: CASSLAGEGSADTQYF. Written as DNA, the CDR3 is TGTGCCAGCAGCCTAGCAGGGGAGGGATCTGCAGATACGCAGTATTTT.

This clonotype appeared a few times. The gene calls are TRBV19 and TRBJ2-7, with D tentatively TRBD1 or TRBD2 (5 bases each). V gave up 6 bases and J gave up 3 bases, with 15 bases separating them. The germline V gene encodes CDR1 LNHDA and CDR2 SQIVND (reference sequence). The CDR3 is made up of 14 amino acids. The CDR3 coding sequence is TGTGCCAGTAGCTCGAACATTGGGGGCTACGAGCAGTACTTC. Translation gives CASSSNIGGYEQYF.

This chain joins TRBV7-6 and TRBJ1-6, with D tentatively TRBD1 (5 bases). Trimming took 1 base from V and 7 from J, leaving 17 bases between them. Germline assignment: CDR1 SGHVS and CDR2 FNYEAQ. This CDR3 region has 17 residues. The CDR3 sequence: CASSLGHRIKGNSPLHF. CDR3 nucleotide sequence: TGTGCCAGCAGCTTAGGACACAGGATAAAGGGCAATTCACCCCTCCACTTT.

The V and J genes are TRBV20-1 and TRBJ1-1; D possibly corresponds to TRBD1 (5 bases). From germline, CDR1 is DFQATT and CDR2 SNEGSKA (reference sequence). This CDR3 is 15 amino acids long. Trimming removed 0 bases from V and 2 bases from J, with 13 bases in between. The CDR3 is CSARDPMTANTEAFF. CDR3 coding DNA: TGCAGTGCTAGAGATCCAATGACAGCTAACACTGAAGCTTTCTTT.

This clonotype was seen more than once but under ten times. In nucleotides, the CDR3 is TGTGCCAGCAGTGACCGCGATGGACCGGGTGGGTTACTGTTTTTT. Translating it yields CASSDRDGPGGLLFF. The chain combines TRBV2 with TRBJ1-4; D not resolved. This CDR3 is 15 amino acids long. V gave up 3 bases and J gave up 13 bases, with 21 bases separating them. Germline lookup yields CDR1 SNHLY and CDR2 FYNNEI.